This section outlines one T cell receptor (beta chain) sequence together with its context. Original data processing: Amplifying reference gene primers gave estimates of nucleated cell counts. The protocol was immunoSEQ multiplex PCR, while the TCRdb copy is restricted to in-frame clones and leaves out a portion. V and J calls and clone size follow that table, whereas D and trimming were derived from the DNA. The sample holds a few hundred thousand clones; about 88% are singletons and the top ten take roughly 4.9%. The sample belongs to a study of blood T cell repertoires in COVID-19. Study as a whole: Collection of acute and convalescent COVID-19 samples took place in the United States, Italy and Spain. The cDNA or gDNA used as material had been derived from T cells, B-cell-depleted T cells, or PBMCs.

Followed over time, Seattle patients had been enrolled while infection was active. Germline V lookup: CDR1 SGHRS, CDR2 YFSETQ. The CDR3 extends over 14 amino acids. With V trimmed by 5 bases and J by 2 bases, 6 bases remained unmatched. This chain uses TRBV5-1 with TRBJ1-2; TRBD1 matches at 7 bases. The sample was peripheral blood. The sequence came from a woman in her fifties or sixties with COVID-19, enrolled during active disease. The CDR3 nucleotides are TGCGCCAGCAGAACACCGGGACAGAACTATGGCTACACCTTC. Protein product: CASRTPGQNYGYTF.